Listed below are T cell receptor beta chains from one sample, sequenced in a study of cytomegalovirus exposure and HLA in healthy donors. The assay was immunoSEQ multiplex PCR, and TCRdb's table has in-frame clones only and misses some. The sample comprises fewer than 200,000 clones, 80% to 85% of which are singletons, and roughly 1.6% rests with the top ten. The sample comprised PBMCs. These receptor sequences come from a man aged 50 to 59 in good health and CMV-seronegative. CDR3s include the opening cysteine and the closing phenylalanine or tryptophan. A D gene is named only where the DNA matches it firmly. Clone size appears in some rows only: once, few, many, or a class for an expanded clone.

DNA	CDR3	size	V	D	length	J
TGTGCCAGCAGGCAACTGGCGGGGGCCTTTGACGAGCAGTACTTC	CASRQLAGAFDEQYF	NA	TRBV6-1	NA	15	TRBJ2-7
TGCGCCAGCAGACGGTTAGGGGCAGGGTCTGACGAGCAGTACTTC	CASRRLGAGSDEQYF	once	TRBV5-1	NA	15	TRBJ2-7
TGTGCCAGCTCTCCCGAGGGTGAGCAGTTCTTC	CASSPEGEQFF	NA	TRBV7-9	NA	11	TRBJ2-1
TGTGCCAGCAGTGAACCTAGCGGGAGGGCCGGGGAGCTGTTTTTT	CASSEPSGRAGELFF	NA	TRBV2	TRBD2	15	TRBJ2-2
TGCAGCGCCGGGGGGGGTCGCTACACCTTC	CSAGGGRYTF	NA	TRBV29-1	NA	10	TRBJ1-2
TGTGCCAGCGTAGACAGGGGCACTTACAATGAGCAGTTCTTC	CASVDRGTYNEQFF	NA	TRBV2	TRBD1	14	TRBJ2-1
TGTGCCAGCAGTGAAGTGGCTAGCGGGAATTACGAGCAGTACTTC	CASSEVASGNYEQYF	NA	TRBV6-1	TRBD2	15	TRBJ2-7
TGTGCCTGGAGTACGACAGGGAGTTCACCCCTCCACTTT	CAWSTTGSSPLHF	NA	TRBV30	TRBD1	13	TRBJ1-6
TGTGCCAGCAGCTTAGGGGACATGGATACGCAGTATTTT	CASSLGDMDTQYF	NA	TRBV7-2	NA	13	TRBJ2-3
TGTGCCAGTAGTATACCGGAACAGGGGGCGTTCCACTATGGCTACACCTTC	CASSIPEQGAFHYGYTF	NA	TRBV19	TRBD1	17	TRBJ1-2
TGTGCCAGCAGCCCCTTGGGGAGCGGGGAAAACAATGAGCAGTTCTTC	CASSPLGSGENNEQFF	NA	TRBV5-6	TRBD2	16	TRBJ2-1
TGTGCCAGCAGTGCTCAGCAAACGGGGGGGATGCAGCCCCAGCATTTT	CASSAQQTGGMQPQHF	NA	TRBV6-1	NA	16	TRBJ1-5
TGCGCCAGCAGCTTGCGGGGAGAGCGTGACCAGCCCCAGCATTTT	CASSLRGERDQPQHF	NA	TRBV5-1	NA	15	TRBJ1-5
TGTGCCAGCAGCTTACAGGGCACAGGTGGAAACACCATATATTTT	CASSLQGTGGNTIYF	NA	TRBV7-2	NA	15	TRBJ1-3
TGTGCCAGCAGCTTAGCCGGGTATAGCAATCAGCCCCAGCATTTT	CASSLAGYSNQPQHF	NA	TRBV7-9	NA	15	TRBJ1-5
TGTGCCAGCTCGTACAAGGGAGGAACTGAAGCTTTCTTT	CASSYKGGTEAFF	NA	TRBV7-2	NA	13	TRBJ1-1
TGCGCCAGCAGTGGAGGCTCCTACGAGCAGTACTTC	CASSGGSYEQYF	NA	TRBV5-1	NA	12	TRBJ2-7
TGTGCCAGCAGCCTTCAGACCGGGATATCCTACGAGCAGTACTTC	CASSLQTGISYEQYF	NA	TRBV4-2	NA	15	TRBJ2-7
TGTGCCAGCAGCTTCTTGGACAGGGGAAACACAGATACGCAGTATTTT	CASSFLDRGNTDTQYF	NA	TRBV5-4	TRBD1	16	TRBJ2-3
TGTGCCAGCAGCTTCACAGGGGGCCAGGGCCACGAGCAGTACTTC	CASSFTGGQGHEQYF	few	TRBV7-3	TRBD1	15	TRBJ2-7
TGTGCCAGCAGTGATCGGGGGGGATTAAGAGAGACCCAGTACTTC	CASSDRGGLRETQYF	NA	TRBV6-4	TRBD2	15	TRBJ2-5
TGTGCCAGCAGCTTAGGGACAGGGGTGGCAAGTGGGGCCAACGTCCTGACTTTC	CASSLGTGVASGANVLTF	NA	TRBV7-3	TRBD1	18	TRBJ2-6
TGTGCCAGCCGGACAGGGACCATGAACACTGAAGCTTTCTTT	CASRTGTMNTEAFF	NA	TRBV2	TRBD1	14	TRBJ1-1
TGTGCCAGCAGCTTGGTCGGGGGGATTGAAGAGACCCAGTACTTC	CASSLVGGIEETQYF	NA	TRBV5-6	TRBD2	15	TRBJ2-5
TGTGCCAGCTCACCTTCCGCGGATAACTATGGCTACACCTTC	CASSPSADNYGYTF	NA	TRBV18	NA	14	TRBJ1-2
TGTGCCAGCAGTTGGACAGGGCCGAACACTGAAGCTTTCTTT	CASSWTGPNTEAFF	NA	TRBV28	TRBD1	14	TRBJ1-1
TGTGCCAGCAGCGTAGTGGCGGCTAGCGGGAGTTATGAGCAGTTCTTC	CASSVVAASGSYEQFF	NA	TRBV9	TRBD2	16	TRBJ2-1
TGTGCCACCAGCAGAGATAGGGGACACCTGTTCTACGAGCAGTACTTC	CATSRDRGHLFYEQYF	NA	TRBV15	NA	16	TRBJ2-7
TGTGCCAGCCGACCAACAGGTTACACTGAAGCTTTCTTT	CASRPTGYTEAFF	NA	TRBV7-8	NA	13	TRBJ1-1
TGCGCCAGCAGCTTAGGGGACAGGGGACTAGCGGGCTACAATGAGCAGTTCTTC	CASSLGDRGLAGYNEQFF	NA	TRBV5-1	TRBD2	18	TRBJ2-1
TGTGCCAGCAGCTTAGGCGGAACATCCTACAATGAGCAGTTCTTC	CASSLGGTSYNEQFF	NA	TRBV7-2	NA	15	TRBJ2-1
TGCAGCGTTCGGAGGGCCACTGAAGCTTTCTTT	CSVRRATEAFF	once	TRBV29-1	NA	11	TRBJ1-1
TGCGCCAGCAGCTCGGAAGGGGTTGGGTCACCCCTCCACTTT	CASSSEGVGSPLHF	NA	TRBV5-1	NA	14	TRBJ1-6
TGTGCCACCAGCTCTCCCCCTGGACTAGCGGGAGTACACAATGAGCAGTTCTTC	CATSSPPGLAGVHNEQFF	NA	TRBV15	TRBD2	18	TRBJ2-1
TGTGCCACCAGCAGAGATGGCTCATACGAGCAGTACTTC	CATSRDGSYEQYF	NA	TRBV15	NA	13	TRBJ2-7
TGTGCCAGCAGCTTCCCAGGGAACACTGAAGCTTTCTTT	CASSFPGNTEAFF	NA	TRBV7-9	NA	13	TRBJ1-1
TGTGCCAGCAGCTTGGACAGGGTAGGGAATTCACCCCTCCACTTT	CASSLDRVGNSPLHF	NA	TRBV5-4	NA	15	TRBJ1-6
TGTGCCAGCAGCGCCCGTCCCGGGACAGGTTTGGTGGCTCGAGAGCAGTACTTC	CASSARPGTGLVAREQYF	NA	TRBV5-6	TRBD1	18	TRBJ2-7
TGTGCCAGCAGTCACAGGACTAGCGGGAGTCTAAACACAGATACGCAGTATTTT	CASSHRTSGSLNTDTQYF	NA	TRBV7-2	TRBD2	18	TRBJ2-3
TGCGCCAGCAGCTTGGACAGCCAAAATGAAAAACTGTTTTTT	CASSLDSQNEKLFF	NA	TRBV5-1	NA	14	TRBJ1-4
TGTGCCAGCAAATTTCGGGACTTC	CASKFRDF	NA	TRBV27	NA	8	TRBJ2-5
TGTGCCAGCAGCCTTCGACAGGACAATCAGCCCCAGCATTTT	CASSLRQDNQPQHF	NA	TRBV7-2	NA	14	TRBJ1-5
TGTGCCAGCAGCTTACTAGCGGGAGAGACCCAGCACTTC	CASSLLAGETQHF	once	TRBV7-3	TRBD2	13	TRBJ2-5
TGCGCCAGCAGCTTGGGGCAGGGGGCAGGCACCGGGGAGCTGTTTTTT	CASSLGQGAGTGELFF	NA	TRBV5-1	TRBD1	16	TRBJ2-2
TGTGCCAGTAGTGCAACGACGACAGGGGCAGCGGGCTACACCTTC	CASSATTTGAAGYTF	once	TRBV19	TRBD1	15	TRBJ1-2
TGTGCCAGCAGCCAACCCGGGACAGGGTGGCGAGAGACCCAGTACTTC	CASSQPGTGWRETQYF	NA	TRBV7-9	TRBD1	16	TRBJ2-5
TGTGCCAGCAGCTTCGGACTAGCGGGAGACAATGAGCAGTTCTTC	CASSFGLAGDNEQFF	NA	TRBV7-2	TRBD2	15	TRBJ2-1
TGTGCCAGCAGCTTGGAGGGGCAGCTGAACACTGAAGCTTTCTTT	CASSLEGQLNTEAFF	few	TRBV5-8	NA	15	TRBJ1-1
TGTGCCAGCAGGCCCGGACTGAGCTCCTACGAGCAGTACTTC	CASRPGLSSYEQYF	NA	TRBV11-1	NA	14	TRBJ2-7
TGTGCCGGTCGGAGGCGGGGCCGAACCGGGGAGCTGTTTTTT	CAGRRRGRTGELFF	NA	TRBV5-8	NA	14	TRBJ2-2
TGTGCCAGTAGTAACCTGGGCTATTCGCCTGAAGCTTTCTTT	CASSNLGYSPEAFF	NA	TRBV19	NA	14	TRBJ1-1
TGTGCCAGCAAGGGCGGGTTCCCCAATTCACCCCTCCACTTT	CASKGGFPNSPLHF	NA	TRBV14	NA	14	TRBJ1-6
TGTGCCAGCAGACTCACCGGGACACTAAGCTCCTACGAGCAGTACTTC	CASRLTGTLSSYEQYF	once	TRBV11-2	NA	16	TRBJ2-7
TGTGCCAGCAGCTTATTTGGGACTAGCGGGGGGACAAGCACAGATACGCAGTATTTT	CASSLFGTSGGTSTDTQYF	NA	TRBV7-2	TRBD2	19	TRBJ2-3
TGTGCCAGCAGAATTTATACGGGGGGGACAGGGTCTCAGCCCCAGCATTTT	CASRIYTGGTGSQPQHF	once	TRBV28	TRBD1	17	TRBJ1-5
TGTGCCAGCAGTTTTAGAAGAGGGAAAGGGGGTGAGCAGTTCTTC	CASSFRRGKGGEQFF	NA	TRBV27	NA	15	TRBJ2-1
TGTGCCAGCAGCCCTGCGTCCTCCATAGCTGACTACGAGCAGTACTTC	CASSPASSIADYEQYF	many	TRBV5-5	NA	16	TRBJ2-7
TGTGCCAGTAGTATTATAGGGACTCGTCTTTTGTTCGGGGCCAACGTCCTGACTTTC	CASSIIGTRLLFGANVLTF	once	TRBV19	NA	19	TRBJ2-6
TGTGCCAGTAGTATCCTTAGTGCGGATCAGCCCCAGCATTTT	CASSILSADQPQHF	NA	TRBV19	NA	14	TRBJ1-5